This T cell receptor (beta chain) was retrieved from a study of blood T cells in healthy people across ages (dated by TCRdb to between 2014 and 2016). In terms of the full investigation: In model experiments, template switching captured about one uniquely barcoded TCR beta cDNA molecule for every two T cells. The study measured age-related changes in TCR beta repertoire diversity using deep sequencing normalized with unique cDNA molecular identifiers. Four age groups were formed from the donors: young (average 16 years), middle-aged (roughly 38), aged (under 70) and long-lived (around 82). To avoid experimental bias, donors of different ages were randomly spread across the sequencing lanes. The study analyzed two additional independent replicas of 1 million unique cDNA reads from the same blood draw for two donors, one aged 18 to 30 and one aged 80 or older. The research as a whole found: Total diversity estimates from one million sequenced T cells were considered lower bounds and underestimates. Donor CMV infection status was unknown, potentially confounding age-related changes in expanded clonotypes. The percentage of naive T cells measured by flow cytometry correlated strongly with observed TCR beta diversity. As age increased, observed TCR beta diversity per million T cells dropped in a roughly linear way, and a significant reduction was already evident by age 40. Compared with the aged group, the long-lived group had more naive CD4+ T cells, fewer expanded clones and increased TCR diversity, suggesting age selection. Because profiling used bulk unsorted PBMCs, naive and antigen-experienced compartments could not be compared conclusively.

Reading the germline V gene gives CDR1 MGHRA and CDR2 YSYEKL. The CDR3 holds 15 amino acids from the cysteine to the phenylalanine. Here the CDR3 DNA is all that survives: 45 bases in frame from base 1. Ends trimmed: V by 4 bases, J by 4 bases; bases unmatched to a gene: 4. Libraries were made using 5' RACE. The sequencer listed for this sample is Illumina HiSeq 2500. A second roughly 6 to 11 cycle PCR used a sample-barcoded 5' primer and a J-beta primer mix. A unique molecular identifier was introduced onto each TCR beta cDNA molecule by a template-switch 5' adaptor carrying 12 random nucleotides. Each sample yielded at least 3 million CDR3-containing paired-end reads. The Mint cDNA synthesis kit, primed by a TRBC-specific oligonucleotide, was used to synthesize first-strand cDNA from all RNA. Following uracil-DNA glycosylase treatment, a first 18-cycle PCR with universal primers M1SS and BC2_uni_R was performed on all cDNA. Per the source publication's procedure: Each sample was normalized by randomly selecting 1 million high-quality reads, each carrying a distinct molecular identifier. Reads sharing molecular identifiers were discarded rather than binned into consensus sequences. MiTCR, run with a Q25 quality threshold and the strictest error-elimination algorithm, handled CDR3 identification, clonotype clustering and error correction. Lower-bound total TCR beta diversity was estimated with a nonparametric unseen species model using Euler transformation. TCRdb reprocessed the public reads (quality trimming at Q25 with fastp, clone calling with MiXCR) and kept in-frame beta chains. Identical CDR3 protein sequences are pooled into one entry, listed with their most common genes and DNA. What appears here as the V and J calls and clone size reflects TCRdb's work, not the paper's. Within this sample are about 780,000 distinct CDR3 sequences, with about 46% of them counted one time only. The top ten clonotypes cover 15% to 20% of the sample.

Systemically healthy Caucasian individuals from Russia, 39 in total and aged about 6 to 95 years, were included as donors. Ten milliliters of peripheral blood were drawn from each donor into EDTA-treated Vacutainer tubes. Ficoll-Paque density-gradient centrifugation was used to isolate PBMCs, with at least 6.5 million per sample. Trizol reagent was used to extract total RNA from the PBMCs, yielding at least 5.5 micrograms per sample. For every donor, flow cytometry on a PBMC aliquot measured the percentage of naive CD45RAhigh/CD27high T cells. At least ten counts were recorded for this clonotype. It lacks a known antigen. No much larger clonotype is one base removed from it; base qualities were not supplied.

In this chain, TRBV4-1 is recombined with TRBJ2-3, with TRBD2 identical over 11 junction bases. Material: blood. The clonotype originates from a man older than 75 in good health. The CDR3 corresponds to CASSLLAGDPDTQYF. The nucleotide sequence is given as TGCGCCAGCAGCCTACTAGCGGGAGATCCAGATACGCAGTATTTT.